This T cell receptor beta chain came from a study of blood T cell repertoires in COVID-19. Trimming cost V 5 bases and J 7 bases; bases outside gene matches: 9. Germline loops: CDR1 MNHEY, CDR2 SMNVEV (reference sequence). This CDR3 comprises 16 residues. TCRdb's table, derived via immunoSEQ multiplex PCR, lists solely in-frame clones and lacks some. The sample includes approximately 20,000 clones, approximately 91% of them seen just once. This TCR was sampled from a human donor in a cohort sampled during active COVID-19. V usage is TRBV27 and J usage is TRBJ1-5, with 12 bases fitting TRBD1. Sequencing was done on a sample of peripheral blood. CDR3 in amino acids: CASSIGTGGAEQPQHF. CDR3 nucleotide sequence: TGTGCCAGCAGTATAGGGACAGGGGGCGCGGAACAGCCCCAGCATTTT.